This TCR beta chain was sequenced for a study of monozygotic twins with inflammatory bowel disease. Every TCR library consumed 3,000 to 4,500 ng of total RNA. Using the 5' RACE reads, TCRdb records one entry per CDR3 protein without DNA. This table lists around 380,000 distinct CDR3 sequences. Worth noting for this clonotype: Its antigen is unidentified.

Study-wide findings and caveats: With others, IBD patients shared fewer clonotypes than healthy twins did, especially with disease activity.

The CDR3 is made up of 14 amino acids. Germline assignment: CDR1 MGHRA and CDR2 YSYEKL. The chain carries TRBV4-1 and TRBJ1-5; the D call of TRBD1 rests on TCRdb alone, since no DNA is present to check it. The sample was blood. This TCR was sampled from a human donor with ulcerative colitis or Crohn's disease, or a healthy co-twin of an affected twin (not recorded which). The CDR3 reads CASSQDAGVPTQHF.